This T cell receptor (beta chain) derives from a study of cytomegalovirus exposure and HLA in healthy donors. In the PCR, 60 Vbeta and 13 Jbeta primers were used. Assay used: immunoSEQ multiplex PCR; TCRdb lists only in-frame clones, some missing. The sample has 200,000 to 250,000 clones; 75% to 90% are singletons. V shed 3 bases and J 8 bases; nucleotides not matched to a gene: 2. This CDR3 region has 13 residues. Germline V CDR1 and CDR2: LGHNA, YSLEER. At the time of sampling, donors were nominally healthy, though unrecorded immune exposures were likely. This sequence was found in a woman under 30 in good health and CMV-seronegative. Sequenced: PBMCs. The V call is TRBV4-3, the J call TRBJ1-4; 8 positions agree with TRBD1. The CDR3 DNA is TGCGCCAGCAGCCAGACAGGGGCCGAAAAACTGTTTTTT. Protein sequence: CASSQTGAEKLFF.